The 16 T cell receptor beta chains below were found in one sample sequenced in a study of response to subunit inactivated influenza vaccine. Via MiXCR, TCRdb re-called the RT-PCR reads, giving one row per CDR3 protein. The table shows a few hundred thousand distinct CDR3 sequences, with 11% to 15% occurring only once. The sample was PBMCs from blood, taken about 11 days after vaccination. These receptors were collected from a man between 50 and 59 years old who received an inactivated influenza vaccine.

The chain couples TRBV10-2 to TRBJ2-7; 9 bases fit TRBD2. The CDR3 has 14 amino acids. Germline loops: CDR1 WSHSY, CDR2 SAAADI. The V and J ends lost 3 bases and 7 bases, in that order; junction bases with no gene match: 7. The CDR3 coding sequence is TGCGCCAGCAGTGACTCTGCGGGGGGGCCTGAGCAGTACTTC. Amino acid sequence: CASSDSAGGPEQYF.

In its sample, this clonotype was seen a few times. The J gene is TRBJ2-2, the V gene TRBV10-3; D is undetermined. The ends were cut back, 6 bases at V and 1 base at J, with 3 bases in the middle. There are 12 residues in the CDR3. Germline CDR1 ENHRY, CDR2 SYGVKD. The CDR3 DNA reads TGTGCCATCAGCCAGAACACCGGGGAGCTGTTTTTT. Translated, it gives CAISQNTGELFF.

This clonotype has more than one count but fewer than ten. The V gene is TRBV12-3 or TRBV12-4, the J gene TRBJ1-5, with D possibly TRBD1 on 5 matching bases. Trimming left V 5 bases short and J 3 bases short, with 11 bases between. This CDR3 is built from 14 residues. CDR3 coding DNA: TGTGCCAGCAGTGTCGACAGAAACAATCAGCCCCAGCATTTT. This encodes CASSVDRNNQPQHF.

Concerning this clonotype itself: The CDR3 does not close with the conserved phenylalanine or tryptophan, likely indicating a read error. The rearrangement joins TRBV7-2 to TRBJ2-7; D remains ambiguous. Germline CDR1 and CDR2: SGHTA and FQGNSA. The CDR3 extends over 15 amino acids. Trimming shortened V by 5 bases and J by 4 bases, and 18 bases separated the two germline ends. CDR3 protein: CASSPRATISYEQYI. The CDR3 bases are TGTGCCAGCAGCCCCCGGGCCACAATTTCGTACGAGCAGTACATC.

The chain employs TRBV4-1 and TRBJ1-1; D uncertain. V was cut by 1 base and J by 4 bases, with 25 bases left in between. CDR1 and CDR2 from the germline V gene are MGHRA and YSYEKL. The CDR3 has 19 residues. The CDR3 region is CASSQVFDPDPSPSTEAFF. DNA of the CDR3: TGCGCCAGCAGCCAAGTCTTCGATCCGGACCCTTCCCCTTCCACTGAAGCTTTCTTT.

The V and J genes are TRBV4-3 and TRBJ1-3, with 7 bases lining up with TRBD1. CDR3 length: 15 amino acids. CDR1 is LGHNA and CDR2 is YSLEER in the germline V gene. The trim removed 0 bases at V and 5 bases at J, leaving 4 bases unmatched. CDR3 sequence reads: CASSQDSTGRNTIYF. The DNA of the CDR3 is TGCGCCAGCAGCCAAGATTCGACAGGGCGAAACACCATATATTTT.

This clonotype was seen a few times. The rearrangement joins TRBV28 to TRBJ2-7; TRBD2 matches at 8 bases. The ends lost 2 bases at V and 6 bases at J; junction bases unmatched: 9. This CDR3 comprises 15 residues. Looked up from germline, CDR1 is MDHEN and CDR2 is SYDVKM. The CDR3: CASSLGAGVTTEQYF. The CDR3 coding sequence is TGTGCCAGCAGTTTAGGAGCGGGAGTAACCACCGAGCAGTACTTC.

The V gene is TRBV28, the J gene TRBJ1-1; 7 positions agree with TRBD1. This CDR3 is 15 amino acids long. From germline, CDR1 is MDHEN and CDR2 SYDVKM. V lost 3 bases to trimming and J lost 1 base; unmatched junction nucleotides: 5. The CDR3: CASSFMTGSNTEAFF. CDR3 sequence (DNA): TGTGCCAGCAGTTTTATGACAGGGTCGAACACTGAAGCTTTCTTT.

This clonotype was seen ten or more times. The rearrangement joins TRBV20-1 to TRBJ2-3, with 9 bases aligning to TRBD1. Germline V gene data show CDR1 as DFQATT and CDR2 as SNEGSKA (reference sequence). After removal of 0 bases from V and 6 bases from J, the junction contained 4 bases not matched to a gene. The CDR3 spans 14 residues. The CDR3 nucleotides are TGCAGTGCTAGAGATGGACAGGGGTCCGATACGCAGTATTTT. Translation: CSARDGQGSDTQYF.

This clonotype was recorded a few times. The rearrangement links TRBV7-9 to TRBJ1-1; no firm D call. The V end lost 0 bases, the J end lost 1 base, and 6 bases lay between the germline ends. Germline CDR1 reads SEHNR; CDR2 reads FQNEAQ (reference sequence). The CDR3 covers 14 residues. This CDR3 is CASSLARQNTEAFF. CDR3 in DNA: TGTGCCAGCAGCTTAGCACGGCAGAACACTGAAGCTTTCTTT.

The V gene is TRBV12-3 or TRBV12-4, the J gene TRBJ2-1; D not certain. This CDR3 has 15 residues. V lost 2 bases to trimming and J lost 4 bases, with 12 bases between them. CDR3 amino acids: CASSLMSSGYNEQFF. The CDR3 nucleotides are TGTGCCAGCAGTTTAATGTCTAGTGGTTACAATGAGCAGTTCTTC.

V is TRBV28 and J is TRBJ1-5; D uncertain. The CDR3 runs 14 residues. The V and J ends lost 6 bases and 0 bases respectively, with 9 bases between them. Germline V gene data show CDR1 as MDHEN and CDR2 as SYDVKM. The CDR3, as DNA: TGTGCCAGCAGGTCGCTGATTAGCAATCAGCCCCAGCATTTT. Its translation is CASRSLISNQPQHF.

A few counts support this clonotype. V gene TRBV6-2 or TRBV6-3 combines with J gene TRBJ1-2, with no clear D. This CDR3 region has 15 residues. V was pared by 2 bases and J by 1 base, with 11 bases between. In germline, CDR1 is MNHEY, CDR2 SVGEGT. The CDR3 nucleotides are TGTGCCAGCAGTTACGGCGACGGAAATAACTATGGCTACACCTTC. Protein sequence: CASSYGDGNNYGYTF.

J is TRBJ1-1 and V is TRBV4-1; D gene ambiguous. The CDR3 covers 14 residues. Trimming left V 2 bases short and J 4 bases short, with 11 bases between. Germline V gene data show CDR1 as MGHRA and CDR2 as YSYEKL. The CDR3 is CASSQRRLPTEAFF. CDR3 DNA: TGCGCCAGCAGCCAACGCAGGCTACCCACTGAAGCTTTCTTT.

This chain joins TRBV28 and TRBJ2-7; 8 bases agree with TRBD1. V lost 5 bases to trimming and J lost 4 bases; unmatched junction nucleotides: 10. Germline V gives CDR1 MDHEN, CDR2 SYDVKM. The CDR3 consists of 15 residues. The CDR3 nucleotides read TGTGCCAGCAGTGTAGCGACAGGGGATCGTTACGAGCAGTACTTC. Residues: CASSVATGDRYEQYF.

This chain connects TRBV11-1 to TRBJ1-1; 7 positions match TRBD1. The CDR3 totals 19 residues. Germline CDR1 is SGHAT and CDR2 is FQDESV (reference sequence). With V trimmed by 4 bases and J by 2 bases, 19 bases remained unmatched. CDR3 DNA sequence: TGTGCCAGCAGCTCCCCCCAAGGGGGCCAAGGACCTCAAAACACTGAAGCTTTCTTT. It translates to CASSSPQGGQGPQNTEAFF.